This T cell receptor (beta chain) comes out of a study of blood T cell repertoires in COVID-19. The cohort comprised adults aged about 18 to 90 years residing in 20 to 25 US areas. The study assigned cohorts using participant-reported clinical history. V was cut by 5 bases and J by 0 bases, with 14 bases left in between. This CDR3 is 16 amino acids long. Germline loops: CDR1 SGHVS, CDR2 FQNEAQ. The data were produced by immunoSEQ multiplex PCR, yet TCRdb's version contains in-frame clones alone and is incomplete. Found here are more than 350,000 clones, roughly 89% of them singletons; the top ten hold approximately 10%.

Sequenced sample: PBMCs or T cells enriched from blood (not recorded which). V is TRBV7-8 and J is TRBJ2-1; tentatively, D is TRBD1 (6 bases). The receptor was derived from a woman between 50 and 59 years old who had recovered from COVID-19. The CDR3 bases are TGTGCCAGCAGCCCGAGCACAGGGAGCTCCTACAATGAGCAGTTCTTC. Protein sequence: CASSPSTGSSYNEQFF.